This is a list of T cell receptor beta chains from one sample in a study of response to subunit inactivated influenza vaccine. TCRdb called the RT-PCR reads again in MiXCR, with one record for every CDR3 protein. The sample shows some 500,000 distinct CDR3 sequences, less than 30% of them seen only once. Sequenced here: CD4+ T cells sorted from PBMCs, sampled more than 4 days after vaccination. These receptors were collected from a man aged 50 or older who received an inactivated influenza vaccine. The CDR3 runs from the conserved cysteine through the conserved F or W.

V: TRBV28
J: TRBJ2-2
CDR3: CASSSNTLTGELFF

V: TRBV5-1
J: TRBJ2-5
CDR3: CASSRQGQVGETQYF

V: TRBV25-1
J: TRBJ2-7
CDR3: CASGKTGYEQYF

V: TRBV29-1
J: TRBJ2-5
CDR3: CSAGSPSETQYF

V: TRBV5-1
J: TRBJ2-7
CDR3: CASSSGTSGYEQYF

V: TRBV6-1
J: TRBJ2-7
CDR3: CASSRTSGRLYEQYF

V: TRBV5-1
J: TRBJ1-2
CDR3: CASSLGQPNYGYTF

V: TRBV11-2
J: TRBJ1-2
CDR3: CASSLRSFFGGYTF

V: TRBV6-1
J: TRBJ1-5
CDR3: CASSLGGHSPQHF

V: TRBV7-2
J: TRBJ2-3
CDR3: CASSLAVLAEPTDTQYF

V: TRBV20-1
J: TRBJ2-2
CDR3: CSARAGGVTGELFF

V: TRBV7-2
J: TRBJ2-4
CDR3: CASSLVSLAKNIQYF

V: TRBV12-3/TRBV12-4
J: TRBJ2-7
CDR3: CASSPRGGSSYEQYF

V: TRBV5-5
J: TRBJ1-1
CDR3: CASSWGQKNTEAFF

V: TRBV7-2
J: TRBJ2-7
CDR3: CASSLAAGNYEQYF

V: TRBV5-1
J: TRBJ1-2
CDR3: CASTLTGDSNYGYTF

V: TRBV3-1
J: TRBJ2-7
CDR3: CASSQKGRIPYEQYF

V: TRBV2
J: TRBJ2-1
CDR3: CASSTLSAYNEQFF

V: TRBV5-1
J: TRBJ2-3
CDR3: CASSGTGGTDTQYF

V: TRBV5-1
J: TRBJ2-7
CDR3: CASSLGVGGSYEQYF

V: TRBV20-1
J: TRBJ1-5
CDR3: CSANQQGSGSNQPQHF

V: TRBV11-2
J: TRBJ2-1
CDR3: CASSHNRGDEQFF

V: TRBV20-1
J: TRBJ2-1
CDR3: CSATPGLAGYEQFF

V: TRBV7-8
J: TRBJ2-3
CDR3: CASSLTQGGSGTQYF

V: TRBV15
J: TRBJ2-3
CDR3: CATSRDRGSSTDTQYF

V: TRBV10-1
J: TRBJ2-5
CDR3: CASSESPGETQYF

V: TRBV5-6
J: TRBJ1-4
CDR3: CASSLGTGKGEKLFF

V: TRBV7-2
J: TRBJ2-5
CDR3: CASSRATSDETQYF

V: TRBV7-2
J: TRBJ1-5
CDR3: CASSFGQGGNQPQHF

V: TRBV6-1
J: TRBJ2-7
CDR3: CASEWALVGSPSSYEQYF

V: TRBV4-3
J: TRBJ2-7
CDR3: CASSQQAGGYEQYF

V: TRBV7-8
J: TRBJ2-1
CDR3: CASRSTPGLVTGNEQFF

V: TRBV30
J: TRBJ2-7
CDR3: CAWSVPRLSYEQYF

V: TRBV15
J: TRBJ2-3
CDR3: CATSTRAILRTSTDTQYF

V: TRBV11-1
J: TRBJ2-5
CDR3: CASRKWTGSSQETQYF

V: TRBV6-2/TRBV6-3
J: TRBJ2-3
CDR3: CASSYGSGTTDTQYF

V: TRBV6-2/TRBV6-3
J: TRBJ2-2
CDR3: CASSYSRVSTGELFF

V: TRBV3-1
J: TRBJ1-3
CDR3: CASRDQGSSGNTIYF

V: TRBV5-1
J: TRBJ2-1
CDR3: CASSPGDGMNEQFF

V: TRBV28
J: TRBJ2-1
CDR3: CASSLADSPYNEQFF

V: TRBV12-3/TRBV12-4
J: TRBJ2-1
CDR3: CASSRRQGDRAHEQFF

V: TRBV12-3/TRBV12-4
J: TRBJ2-1
CDR3: CASGQRGGRNEQFF

V: TRBV4-2
J: TRBJ1-6
CDR3: CASSQDRRNSPLHF

V: TRBV12-3/TRBV12-4
J: TRBJ2-1
CDR3: CASSFQDNEQFF

V: TRBV2
J: TRBJ1-1
CDR3: CASSGSRGRGNTEAFF

V: TRBV12-3/TRBV12-4
J: TRBJ2-3
CDR3: CASSPRTSRTQYF

V: TRBV6-4
J: TRBJ1-1
CDR3: CASTSGQGNTEAFF

V: TRBV5-5
J: TRBJ1-2
CDR3: CASSLDLGTGGVYGYTF

V: TRBV30
J: TRBJ2-3
CDR3: CAWSLGLAGGPDTQYF

V: TRBV5-1
J: TRBJ1-4
CDR3: CASSPWDRVNEKLFF

V: TRBV12-3/TRBV12-4
J: TRBJ2-7
CDR3: CASSLVSWGNEQYF

V: TRBV7-9
J: TRBJ2-5
CDR3: CASSHWTGRKKETQYF

V: TRBV12-3/TRBV12-4
J: TRBJ2-7
CDR3: CASSLAGTTYEQYF

V: TRBV4-2
J: TRBJ1-3
CDR3: CASSQEPQDSGNTIYF

V: TRBV10-3
J: TRBJ2-7
CDR3: CAISDRLAGSGEQYF

V: TRBV7-2
J: TRBJ2-3
CDR3: CASSLEAATSTDTQYF

V: TRBV6-1
J: TRBJ1-1
CDR3: CASIGRWNTEAFF

V: TRBV5-1
J: TRBJ1-6
CDR3: CASSSTGGAGSPLHF

V: TRBV7-3
J: TRBJ2-2
CDR3: CASSSRVNTGELFF